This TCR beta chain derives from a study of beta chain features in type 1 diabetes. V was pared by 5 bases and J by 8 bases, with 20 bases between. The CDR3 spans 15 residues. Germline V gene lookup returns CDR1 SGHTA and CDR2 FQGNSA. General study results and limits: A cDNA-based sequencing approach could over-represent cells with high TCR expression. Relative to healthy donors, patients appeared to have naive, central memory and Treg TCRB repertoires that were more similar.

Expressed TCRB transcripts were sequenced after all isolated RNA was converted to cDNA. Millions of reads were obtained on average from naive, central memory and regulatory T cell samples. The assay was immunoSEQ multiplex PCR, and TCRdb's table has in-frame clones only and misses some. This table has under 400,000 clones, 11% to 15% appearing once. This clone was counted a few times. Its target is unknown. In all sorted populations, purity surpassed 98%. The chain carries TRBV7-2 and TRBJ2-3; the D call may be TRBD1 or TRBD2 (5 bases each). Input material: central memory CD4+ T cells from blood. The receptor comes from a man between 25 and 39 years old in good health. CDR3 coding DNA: TGTGCCAGCAGCCCCGAAGAACGGGGCATATCTACGCAGTATTTT. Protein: CASSPEERGISTQYF.